Below are 7 T cell receptor beta chains sequenced from a single sample in a study of regulatory T cells in long-lasting Graves disease. Library construction for TCR beta used iRepertoire HTBI primers and Arm-PCR of CDR3 regions. TCRdb re-analysed the multiplex PCR reads in MiXCR, keeping a single row per CDR3 protein. Of roughly 530,000 distinct CDR3 sequences listed, roughly 16% are singletons. Time point noted: newly diagnosed GD, antithyroid drugs for less than 3 months. PBMCs provided the RNA from which the TCR library was made. A further study also used this sample, focusing on T cells in Graves' hyperthyroidism and ophthalmopathy.

Material: peripheral blood mononuclear cells (PBMCs), obtained at new diagnosis, from a patient treated with antithyroid drugs. These receptor sequences come from a woman aged 35-65 years with Graves disease.

This clonotype appeared a few times. J is TRBJ2-3 and V is TRBV5-1; D possibly uses TRBD1 or TRBD2 (5 bases each). Trimming took off 0 bases at V and 1 base at J, with 12 bases between the two ends. The CDR3 has 16 residues. From germline, CDR1 is SGHRS and CDR2 YFSETQ. This CDR3 reads CASSLVGDARTDTQYF. CDR3 bases: TGCGCCAGCAGCTTGGTAGGGGACGCCCGCACAGATACGCAGTATTTT.

This clonotype was counted ten times or more. This chain links TRBV30 with TRBJ1-5, with D possibly TRBD1 on 5 matching bases. This CDR3 comprises 13 residues. The V gene's germline CDR1 is GTSNPN and CDR2 SVGIG (reference sequence). V shed 5 bases and J shed 3 bases, with 11 bases lying between them. CDR3 protein: CAWCQGYNQPQHF. For the CDR3, the DNA is TGTGCCTGGTGTCAGGGCTACAATCAGCCCCAGCATTTT.

The chain links TRBV30 to TRBJ1-6, with TRBD1 matching over 8 bases. V lost 5 bases, J lost 8 bases, and 5 bases stayed unmatched. From germline, CDR1 is GTSNPN and CDR2 SVGIG (reference sequence). The CDR3 is made up of 13 amino acids. The CDR3 here is CAWARGQDSPLHF. CDR3 sequence (DNA): TGTGCCTGGGCCAGGGGGCAGGATTCACCCCTCCACTTT.

With regard to this clonotype: The junction departs from the called germline gene at one end, perhaps through a read error. The chain joins TRBV4-2 to TRBJ1-1; possible D gene TRBD1, 5 bases. Germline CDR1 is LGHNA and CDR2 is YNFKEQ. This CDR3 is 15 amino acids long. The CDR3 is CANSQEQELGTEAFF. The DNA for the CDR3 is TGTGCCAACAGCCAAGAACAGGAGCTAGGCACTGAAGCTTTCTTT.

J is TRBJ2-5 and V is TRBV5-1; D remains ambiguous. V dropped 4 bases and J dropped 5 bases, with 15 bases sitting between them. CDR1 is SGHRS, CDR2 YFSETQ, per germline. This CDR3 spans 14 amino acids. CDR3 in DNA: TGCGCCAGCAGCCTGAGTAGGGTCAGGGAGACCCAGTACTTC. Protein: CASSLSRVRETQYF.

This clonotype was observed at least ten times. The V and J genes are TRBV10-3 and TRBJ1-1, with D unclear. The length of the CDR3 is 13 residues. V was cut by 4 bases and J by 0 bases, with 6 bases left in between. Germline V gene sequence: CDR1 ENHRY, CDR2 SYGVKD. The CDR3 bases are TGTGCCATCAGTGGGCATCTGAACACTGAAGCTTTCTTT. As protein: CAISGHLNTEAFF.

The sample holds many counts of this clonotype. The J gene is TRBJ2-7, the V gene TRBV7-2, with 8 bases aligning to TRBD2. The CDR3 covers 14 residues. Germline V gene sequence: CDR1 SGHTA, CDR2 FQGNSA. With V trimmed by 0 bases and J by 6 bases, 4 bases remained unmatched. CDR3: CASSLAGGALEQYF. As DNA, the CDR3 is TGTGCCAGCAGCTTAGCCGGGGGGGCCCTCGAGCAGTACTTC. The full variable domain, rest sourced from reference TRBV7-2 and TRBJ2-7, is GAGVSQSPSNKVTEKGKDVELRCDPISGHTALYWYRQSLGQGLEFLIYFQGNSAPDKSGLPSDRFSAERTGGSVSTLTIQRTQQEDSAVYLCASSLAGGALEQYFGPGTRLTVT.